This T cell receptor (beta chain) was captured in a study of cytomegalovirus exposure and HLA in healthy donors. Healthy individuals who donated bone marrow served as the donors. This PCR relied on a set of 60 Vbeta primers and 13 Jbeta primers. Sequencing was performed with immunoSEQ multiplex PCR; in TCRdb, only in-frame clones are kept and a portion is missing. The sample shows under 250,000 clones, about three quarters of them seen only once. Findings of the study overall: TCR association rates varied by HLA locus in a later analysis, with DRB1 highest and HLA-C lowest.

A word on this clone: Its antigen is as yet unknown.

This receptor was taken from a male donor in good health and CMV-seronegative. The material sequenced was PBMCs.

The CDR3 loop reads CASSAQGGNQPQHF. For the CDR3, the DNA is TGTGCCAGCAGTGCCCAGGGCGGCAATCAGCCCCAGCATTTT. The gene calls are TRBV2 and TRBJ1-5, with D perhaps matching TRBD1 (5 bases). Trimming took 4 bases from V and 2 from J, leaving 9 bases between them. This CDR3 spans 14 amino acids. Germline V gene lookup returns CDR1 SNHLY and CDR2 FYNNEI.